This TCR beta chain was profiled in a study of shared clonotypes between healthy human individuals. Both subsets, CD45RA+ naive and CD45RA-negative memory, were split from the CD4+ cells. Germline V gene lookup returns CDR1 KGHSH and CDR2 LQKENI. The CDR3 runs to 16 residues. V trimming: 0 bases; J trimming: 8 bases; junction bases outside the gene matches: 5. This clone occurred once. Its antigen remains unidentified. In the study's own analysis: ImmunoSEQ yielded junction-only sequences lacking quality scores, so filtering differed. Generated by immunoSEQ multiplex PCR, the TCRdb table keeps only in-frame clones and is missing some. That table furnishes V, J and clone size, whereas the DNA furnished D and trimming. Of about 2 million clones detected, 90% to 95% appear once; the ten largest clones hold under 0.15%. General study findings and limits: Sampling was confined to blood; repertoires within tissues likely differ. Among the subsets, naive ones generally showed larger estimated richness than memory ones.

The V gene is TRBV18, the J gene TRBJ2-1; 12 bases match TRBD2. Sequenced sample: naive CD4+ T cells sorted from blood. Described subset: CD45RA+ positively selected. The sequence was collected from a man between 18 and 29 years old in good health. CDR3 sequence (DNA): TGTGCCAGCTCACCACCAACCCTAGCGGGAGGGTATGAGCAGTTCTTC. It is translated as CASSPPTLAGGYEQFF.